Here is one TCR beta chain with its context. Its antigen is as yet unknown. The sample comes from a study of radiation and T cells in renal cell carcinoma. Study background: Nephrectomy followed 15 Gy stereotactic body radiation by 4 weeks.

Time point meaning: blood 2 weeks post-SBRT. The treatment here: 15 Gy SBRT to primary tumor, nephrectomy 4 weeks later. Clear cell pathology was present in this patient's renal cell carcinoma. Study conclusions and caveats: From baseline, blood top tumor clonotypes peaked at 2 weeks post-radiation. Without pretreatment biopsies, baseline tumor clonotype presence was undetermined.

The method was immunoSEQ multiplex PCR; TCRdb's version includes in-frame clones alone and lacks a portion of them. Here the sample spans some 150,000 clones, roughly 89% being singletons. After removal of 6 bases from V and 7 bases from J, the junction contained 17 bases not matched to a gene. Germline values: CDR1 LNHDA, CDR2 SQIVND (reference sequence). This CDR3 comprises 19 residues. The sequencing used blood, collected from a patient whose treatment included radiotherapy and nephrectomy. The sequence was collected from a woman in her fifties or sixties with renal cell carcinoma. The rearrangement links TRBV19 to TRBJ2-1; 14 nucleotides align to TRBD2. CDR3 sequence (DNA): TGTGCCAGTAGGAAGGGACTAGCGGGGGCGCCCATATTAGGAAATGAGCAGTTCTTC. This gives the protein CASRKGLAGAPILGNEQFF.